Following are 32 T cell receptor beta chains from one sample sequenced in a study of T cell responses to AZD1222 COVID-19 vaccine. Produced via immunoSEQ multiplex PCR; TCRdb's table is partial and in-frame only. The data contain around 99,000 clones, approximately 93% of them singletons. The material sequenced was peripheral blood, taken 28 days after the second AZD1222 dose. These receptors all stem from an adult who received the AZD1222 COVID-19 vaccine.

The CDR3 spells CASSFSGGQYNEQFF. CDR3 coding DNA: TGTGCCAGCAGTTTCTCAGGCGGACAGTACAATGAGCAGTTCTTC. The chain carries TRBV27 and TRBJ2-1; D may be TRBD1 (6 bases). Germline CDR1 MNHEY, CDR2 SMNVEV (reference sequence). This CDR3 comprises 15 residues. The ends were cut back, 3 bases at V and 4 bases at J, with 13 bases in the middle.

This chain uses TRBV5-1 with TRBJ2-7; a possible D gene is TRBD2 (6 bases). CDR3 length: 13 amino acids. Trimming left V 2 bases short and J 0 bases short, with 6 bases between. Germline CDR1 is SGHRS and CDR2 is YFSETQ. The CDR3 nucleotides are TGCGCCAGCAGCTTCGGGGGCTCCTACGAGCAGTACTTC. This sequence encodes CASSFGGSYEQYF.

The chain has TRBV27 and TRBJ1-5; a weak D match, TRBD1 (5 bases). The CDR3 length is 16 residues. V dropped 10 bases and J dropped 6 bases, with 25 bases sitting between them. In germline, CDR1 is MNHEY, CDR2 SMNVEV (reference sequence). For the CDR3, the DNA is TGTGCCACCCTCGGTCGGGGTACAGGCGGGAGTCAGCCCCAGCATTTT. It codes for CATLGRGTGGSQPQHF.

The chain joins TRBV9 to TRBJ1-2; D is perhaps TRBD1 (5 bases). This CDR3 region has 15 residues. Germline assignment: CDR1 SGDLS and CDR2 YYNGEE. V shed 1 base and J shed 8 bases, with 18 bases lying between them. CDR3 residues: CASSVNPGQAKGYTF. The CDR3 DNA reads as TGTGCCAGCAGCGTAAATCCGGGGCAGGCGAAGGGCTACACCTTC.

This chain links TRBV28 with TRBJ2-1; TRBD1 might be the D (5 bases). Trimming left V 2 bases short and J 9 bases short, with 5 bases between. The germline V gene has CDR1 MDHEN and CDR2 SYDVKM. CDR3 length: 11 residues. CDR3 bases: TGTGCCAGCAGTTTACAGGGTGAGCAGTTCTTC. Protein product: CASSLQGEQFF.

V usage is TRBV5-1 and J usage is TRBJ2-5; tentative D call: TRBD2 (6 bases). There are 18 residues in the CDR3. V lost 2 bases and J 4 bases, leaving 24 bases between the germline ends. Germline values: CDR1 SGHRS, CDR2 YFSETQ. CDR3 in amino acids: CASSFWYFPGPGGETQYF. In DNA form, the CDR3 reads TGCGCCAGCAGCTTCTGGTACTTCCCGGGCCCCGGGGGAGAGACCCAGTACTTC.

The chain joins TRBV5-1 to TRBJ2-3; 8 bases agree with TRBD1. Germline CDR1 SGHRS, CDR2 YFSETQ. The V segment lost 3 bases and the J segment 4 bases; nucleotides outside the gene matches: 7. This CDR3 is 15 amino acids long. CDR3 amino acids: CASSSGQGIADTQYF. The CDR3 region has the DNA TGCGCCAGCAGCTCCGGACAGGGAATTGCAGATACGCAGTATTTT.

CDR3: CASSSAGPEQYF. Here the CDR3 DNA reads TGTGCCAGCAGTTCTGCAGGGCCCGAGCAGTACTTC. This chain links TRBV28 with TRBJ2-7; maybe TRBD1 (5 bases). The CDR3 runs to 12 residues. V shed 4 bases and J shed 6 bases, with 10 bases lying between them. CDR1 and CDR2 from the germline V gene are MDHEN and SYDVKM.

This clone was recorded only once. The CDR3 sequence is CASSPGGDDEKLFF. The DNA for the CDR3 is TGTGCCAGCAGCCCAGGAGGGGACGATGAAAAACTGTTTTTT. The rearrangement uses TRBV9 and TRBJ1-4; TRBD1 might be the D (5 bases). The CDR3 spans 14 residues. CDR1 and CDR2 from the germline V gene are SGDLS and YYNGEE. The V end was cut by 4 bases, the J end by 6 bases, with 13 bases between.

The chain employs TRBV5-8 and TRBJ2-2; TRBD1 agrees at 7 bases. Germline loops: CDR1 SGHTS, CDR2 YDEGEE. V trimming: 6 bases; J trimming: 0 bases; junction bases outside the gene matches: 2. CDR3 length equals 14 residues. CDR3 protein: CASTDRANTGELFF. CDR3 DNA sequence: TGTGCCAGCACCGACAGGGCGAACACCGGGGAGCTGTTTTTT.

As DNA, the CDR3 is TGTGCCAGCAGTCACCCTGGGACGGAAGACGGCTACACCTTC. It yields the protein CASSHPGTEDGYTF. This rearrangement joins TRBV6-5 to TRBJ1-2, with D possibly being TRBD1 (5 bases). The germline V gene has CDR1 MNHEY and CDR2 SVGAGI. Trimming shortened V by 5 bases and J by 8 bases, and 18 bases separated the two germline ends. CDR3 length: 14 amino acids.

This chain links TRBV2 with TRBJ1-5, with 7 bases aligning to TRBD1. This CDR3 has 15 residues. In germline, CDR1 is SNHLY, CDR2 FYNNEI. With 6 bases clipped from V and 0 bases from J, the junction kept 5 bases outside the gene matches. Written as DNA, the CDR3 is TGTGCCAGCAGCCCGGGACAGAATAGCAATCAGCCCCAGCATTTT. It is translated as CASSPGQNSNQPQHF.

On this clone: Other DNA sequences in this sample translate to the same CDR3. The V gene is TRBV12-3 or TRBV12-4, the J gene TRBJ1-2; possible D gene TRBD1, 5 bases. Trimming took off 5 bases at V and 4 bases at J, with 8 bases between the two ends. The CDR3 runs to 12 residues. CDR3 amino acids: CASSPQGYGYTF. The CDR3 nucleotides are TGTGCCAGCAGTCCCCAGGGCTATGGCTACACCTTC.

In this sample, this clone turned up once. The genes are TRBV14 and TRBJ1-1; the D gene is possibly TRBD1 (6 bases). V dropped 4 bases and J dropped 4 bases, with 13 bases sitting between them. The CDR3 is 14 residues long. Germline V gene sequence: CDR1 SGHDN, CDR2 FVKESK. The CDR3 region has the DNA TGTGCCAGCAGCCTCAGGGGAGGAGGCACTGAAGCTTTCTTT. Amino acid sequence: CASSLRGGGTEAFF.

This chain connects TRBV5-1 to TRBJ2-3, with D perhaps TRBD1 (5 bases). Trimming pared 2 bases from V and 2 bases from J, leaving 15 bases between. The CDR3 covers 16 residues. The germline V gene has CDR1 SGHRS and CDR2 YFSETQ. CDR3 coding DNA: TGCGCCAGCAGCTTAGCTACTGGGGCGGACACAGATACGCAGTATTTT. Translated, it gives CASSLATGADTDTQYF. Complete variable domain (other parts from reference TRBV5-1 and TRBJ2-3): KAGVTQTPRYLIKTRGQQVTLSCSPISGHRSVSWYQQTPGQGLQFLFEYFSETQRNKGNFPGRFSGRQFSNSRSEMNVSTLELGDSALYLCASSLATGADTDTQYFGPGTRLTVL.

This chain links TRBV28 with TRBJ2-1, with 10 bases that match TRBD2. Per the germline V gene, CDR1 is MDHEN and CDR2 is SYDVKM. This CDR3 spans 14 amino acids. V was pared by 2 bases and J by 7 bases, with 2 bases of the junction left unmatched. CDR3 sequence reads: CASSLSGRANEQFF. In DNA form, the CDR3 reads TGTGCCAGCAGTTTAAGCGGGAGGGCAAATGAGCAGTTCTTC.

V gene TRBV5-1 combines with J gene TRBJ1-1; D perhaps matches TRBD1 (5 bases). Germline values: CDR1 SGHRS, CDR2 YFSETQ. The germline V and J ends were trimmed by 0 bases and 6 bases, with 9 bases remaining between them. This CDR3 has 13 amino acids. CDR3 in amino acids: CASSLEGSAEAFF. The CDR3 DNA reads as TGCGCCAGCAGCTTGGAGGGGAGTGCTGAAGCTTTCTTT. Looking up the rest from reference TRBV5-1 and TRBJ1-1 gives the full variable domain: KAGVTQTPRYLIKTRGQQVTLSCSPISGHRSVSWYQQTPGQGLQFLFEYFSETQRNKGNFPGRFSGRQFSNSRSEMNVSTLELGDSALYLCASSLEGSAEAFFGQGTRLTVV.

The V call is TRBV10-3, the J call TRBJ1-5, with D unresolved. Deletions cut 4 bases from V and 2 bases from J, with 9 bases between. This CDR3 is 14 amino acids long. Germline CDR1 reads ENHRY; CDR2 reads SYGVKD. The DNA for the CDR3 is TGTGCCATCAGTGGGGAGTTCGGCAATCAGCCCCAGCATTTT. Amino acids: CAISGEFGNQPQHF.

The chain is built from TRBV21-1 and TRBJ1-2. TRBV21-1 is a listed pseudogene. CDR3 length: 18 amino acids. CDR3 sequence: CASSKAVKCELANYGYTF. In DNA form, the CDR3 reads TGTGCCAGCAGCAAAGCGGTGAAGTGCGAGTTAGCTAACTATGGCTACACCTTC.

V and J are TRBV7-8 and TRBJ1-1; D is unresolved. V shed 2 bases and J shed 4 bases, with 11 bases lying between them. The germline gives CDR1 SGHVS, CDR2 FQNEAQ. The CDR3 spans 14 residues. Here the CDR3 DNA reads TGTGCCAGCAGCTTAAGGGTGTCGAGCACTGAAGCTTTCTTT. This encodes CASSLRVSSTEAFF.

The J gene is TRBJ2-2, the V gene TRBV27; 10 bases are a match to TRBD2. This CDR3 spans 17 amino acids. J lost 0 bases, V lost 10 bases, and 11 bases had no gene match. CDR1 and CDR2 (germline): MNHEY, SMNVEV (reference sequence). The CDR3 sequence: CATAPSGSFANTGELFF. The CDR3 coding sequence is TGTGCCACAGCCCCTAGCGGGAGTTTCGCGAACACCGGGGAGCTGTTTTTT.

The chain joins TRBV2 to TRBJ2-5, with D maybe TRBD2 (6 bases). The CDR3 is 14 amino acids. CDR1 and CDR2 from the germline V gene are SNHLY and FYNNEI. V was pared by 4 bases and J by 4 bases, with 13 bases between. The DNA of the CDR3 is TGTGCCAGCAGTGGGAGGGGTGGGGCAGAGACCCAGTACTTC. This translates into CASSGRGGAETQYF. The full variable domain, its missing parts supplied by reference TRBV2 and TRBJ2-5, is EPEVTQTPSHQVTQMGQEVILRCVPISNHLYFYWYRQILGQKVEFLVSFYNNEISEKSEIFDDQFSVERPDGSNFTLKIRSTKLEDSAMYFCASSGRGGAETQYFGPGTRLLVL.

The J gene is TRBJ2-3, the V gene TRBV7-3, with D perhaps given as TRBD1 or TRBD2 (7 bases each). There are 16 residues in the CDR3. Looked up from germline, CDR1 is SGHTA and CDR2 is FQGTGA. V was pared by 5 bases and J by 1 base, with 16 bases between. CDR3 nucleotides: TGTGCCAGCAGCCCTATGGGGGGGACAGGCACAGATACGCAGTATTTT. Translating gives CASSPMGGTGTDTQYF. Full variable domain (rest looked up from reference TRBV7-3 and TRBJ2-3): GAGVSQTPSNKVTEKGKYVELRCDPISGHTALYWYRQSLGQGPEFLIYFQGTGAADDSGLPNDRFFAVRPEGSVSTLKIQRTERGDSAVYLCASSPMGGTGTDTQYFGPGTRLTVL.

Here the CDR3 DNA reads TGTGCCAGCAGCCTCCATAATTCACCCCTCCACTTT. Translated, it gives CASSLHNSPLHF. V and J are TRBV6-6 and TRBJ1-6; D not resolved. The germline V gene encodes CDR1 MNHNY and CDR2 SVGAGI (reference sequence). This CDR3 has 12 residues. Trimming stripped 6 bases from V and 5 bases from J, with 5 bases between.

This chain uses TRBV5-1 with TRBJ1-1; D unresolved. The CDR3 extends over 13 amino acids. Germline V gene sequence: CDR1 SGHRS, CDR2 YFSETQ. V lost 7 bases and J lost 0, with 10 bases in between. CDR3 DNA sequence: TGCGCCAGCCAAGGCGAGTTGAACACTGAAGCTTTCTTT. As protein: CASQGELNTEAFF.

This rearrangement joins TRBV6-5 to TRBJ2-5; 11 nucleotides match TRBD2. Looked up from germline, CDR1 is MNHEY and CDR2 is SVGAGI. This CDR3 region has 15 residues. V shed 8 bases, J shed 5 bases, and the junction held 10 bases outside the gene matches. CDR3 nucleotides: TGTGCCAGCCGAGGATTACTAGCGGGAGATGAGACCCAGTACTTC. As protein: CASRGLLAGDETQYF.

V is TRBV28 and J is TRBJ2-1; D uncertain. The CDR3 spans 16 residues. Germline-derived CDR1 and CDR2 are MDHEN and SYDVKM. With 10 bases removed from V and 0 bases from J, the gap between germline ends came to 19 bases. The DNA of the CDR3 is TGTGCCACCAACCATAGGCCCTCCGGCTCCTACAATGAGCAGTTCTTC. It codes for CATNHRPSGSYNEQFF. Using reference TRBV28 and TRBJ2-1 for the parts outside the CDR3, the full variable domain is DVKVTQSSRYLVKRTGEKVFLECVQDMDHENMFWYRQDPGLGLRLIYFSYDVKMKEKGDIPEGYSVSREKKERFSLILESASTNQTSMYLCATNHRPSGSYNEQFFGPGTRLTVL.

Worth noting for this clone: The same CDR3 also results from other DNA sequences found in this sample. The chain joins TRBV11-3 to TRBJ2-2; 8 bases fit TRBD1. V lost 4 bases to trimming and J lost 5 bases; unmatched junction nucleotides: 3. The CDR3 is 14 amino acids. Germline lookup yields CDR1 SGHNT and CDR2 YENEEA. CDR3 sequence reads: CASSSTGGTGELFF. The CDR3 coding sequence is TGTGCCAGCAGCTCCACAGGGGGTACCGGGGAGCTGTTTTTT.

This rearrangement joins TRBV20-1 to TRBJ2-1; maybe TRBD2 (6 bases). Deletions cut 3 bases from V and 0 bases from J, with 15 bases between. This CDR3 contains 16 residues. CDR1 and CDR2 from the germline V gene are DFQATT and SNEGSKA (reference sequence). The DNA for the CDR3 is TGCAGTGCTAGTGGGAGGCGGGGCCACTCCTACAATGAGCAGTTCTTC. Translation gives CSASGRRGHSYNEQFF.

The V and J genes are TRBV19 and TRBJ1-3, with D perhaps TRBD1 (5 bases). This CDR3 is 16 amino acids long. V was clipped by 5 bases and J by 2 bases, with 16 bases between them. CDR1 is LNHDA, CDR2 SQIVND, per germline (reference sequence). For the CDR3, the DNA is TGTGCCAGTAGTCCCACCGGGACGGCTCCTGGAAACACCATATATTTT. Its protein is CASSPTGTAPGNTIYF.

The chain combines TRBV28 with TRBJ2-7; 11 nucleotides match TRBD2. In germline, CDR1 is MDHEN, CDR2 SYDVKM. The CDR3 covers 17 residues. V lost 1 base and J lost 0; bases outside the gene matches: 5. CDR3 coding DNA: TGTGCCAGCAGTTTATCCCCCGGGACTAGCGGCTCCTACGAGCAGTACTTC. This encodes CASSLSPGTSGSYEQYF.

V is TRBV19 and J is TRBJ1-1; 8 positions match TRBD1. The CDR3 sequence is 15 residues long. V lost 5 bases, J lost 1 base, and 6 bases stayed unmatched. Germline CDR1 and CDR2: LNHDA and SQIVND (reference sequence). CDR3 loop: CASSLTGTGNTEAFF. In DNA form, the CDR3 reads TGTGCCAGTAGTTTAACCGGGACAGGGAACACTGAAGCTTTCTTT.